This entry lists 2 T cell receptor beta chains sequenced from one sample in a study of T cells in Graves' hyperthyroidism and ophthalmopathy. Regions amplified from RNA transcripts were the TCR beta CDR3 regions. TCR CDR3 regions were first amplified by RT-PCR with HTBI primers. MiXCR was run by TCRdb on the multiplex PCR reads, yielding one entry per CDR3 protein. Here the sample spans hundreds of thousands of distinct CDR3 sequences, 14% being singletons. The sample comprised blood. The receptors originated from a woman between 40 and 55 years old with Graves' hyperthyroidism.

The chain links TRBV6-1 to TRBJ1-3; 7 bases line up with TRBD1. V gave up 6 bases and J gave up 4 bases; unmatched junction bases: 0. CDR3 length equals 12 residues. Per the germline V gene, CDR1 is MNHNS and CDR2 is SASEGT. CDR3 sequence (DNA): TGTGCCAGCAGAGGGGGCGGAAACACCATATATTTT. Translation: CASRGGGNTIYF.

Here the CDR3 DNA reads TGTGCCACCAGTGATTCACGGGAAGACTATAGCAATCAGCCCCAGCATTTT. This sequence encodes CATSDSREDYSNQPQHF. The chain uses TRBV24-1 and TRBJ1-5; the D is unclear. The germline V gene encodes CDR1 KGHDR and CDR2 SFDVKD. The CDR3 totals 17 residues. Deletions cut 2 bases from V and 0 bases from J, with 13 bases between.